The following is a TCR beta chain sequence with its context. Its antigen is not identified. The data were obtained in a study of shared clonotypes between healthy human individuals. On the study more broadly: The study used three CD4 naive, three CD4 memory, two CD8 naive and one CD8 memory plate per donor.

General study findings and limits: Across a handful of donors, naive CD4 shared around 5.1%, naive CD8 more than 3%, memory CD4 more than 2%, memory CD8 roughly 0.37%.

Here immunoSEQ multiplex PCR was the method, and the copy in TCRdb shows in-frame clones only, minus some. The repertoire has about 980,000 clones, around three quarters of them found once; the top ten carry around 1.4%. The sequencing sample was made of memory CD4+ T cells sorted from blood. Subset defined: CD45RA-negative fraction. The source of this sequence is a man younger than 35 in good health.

The CDR3 sequence: CASSAGGVNEKLFF. The CDR3 DNA is TGTGCCAGCAGCGCCGGCGGTGTTAATGAAAAACTGTTTTTT. The V and J genes are TRBV7-8 and TRBJ1-4; D is uncertain. Trimming removed 5 bases at V and 4 bases at J, with 11 bases between. The germline gives CDR1 SGHVS, CDR2 FQNEAQ. The CDR3 runs 14 residues.